This T cell receptor (beta chain) derives from a study of blood T cell repertoires in COVID-19. The wider study: The analysed material was cDNA or gDNA that came from T cells, B-cell-depleted T cells, or PBMCs.

CDR3 length: 19 amino acids. V was pared by 3 bases and J by 0 bases, with 18 bases between. Some clones are missing from TCRdb's copy, which holds only in-frame ones; the method was immunoSEQ multiplex PCR. The table includes around 250,000 clones, about 85% detected once. The receptor comes from a man in his late teens or twenties with active or convalescent COVID-19. The specimen sequenced was peripheral blood. The chain has TRBV6-7 and TRBJ1-6, with TRBD1 as a possible D gene (5 bases). TRBV6-7 is known as an ORF, though its function is uncertain. This CDR3 is CASSYSKTAISSYNSPLHF. The CDR3 nucleotides read TGTGCCAGCAGTTATTCCAAGACAGCTATAAGCTCCTATAATTCACCCCTCCACTTT.